A selection of T cell receptor beta chains follows, all from one sample in a study of blood T cell repertoires in COVID-19. Clones were read by immunoSEQ multiplex PCR, and TCRdb kept only the in-frame ones, dropping some. This sample carries about 140,000 clones, under 90% of them seen once, and the ten largest clones take approximately 6.1%. The sequenced sample consisted of peripheral blood. The origin of the receptors is a human donor in a cohort sampled during active COVID-19. Both conserved end residues are part of each CDR3. The D gene is left open where the match is weak.

v_call	j_call	d_call	cdr3_aa
TRBV27	TRBJ2-2	TRBD2	CASSFGFSGGASVGELFF
TRBV24-1	TRBJ2-1	.	CATSALINRESEQFF
TRBV24-1	TRBJ2-5	TRBD2	CATSEAGTFQETQYF
TRBV19	TRBJ1-2	.	CASSIEAGYGYTF
TRBV7-9	TRBJ2-1	TRBD2	CASSPAGGNGFF
TRBV6-5	TRBJ2-5	TRBD2	CASRTSGTSLETQYF
TRBV6-5	TRBJ2-1	.	CGSGVFGYEQFF
TRBV6-5	TRBJ1-6	TRBD1	CASSFQGGGQSPLHF
TRBV14	TRBJ1-2	.	CASSLDAGAWGYTF
TRBV12-1	TRBJ2-1	.	CASRRQEPSVFCNEQFF
TRBV30	TRBJ2-2	.	CAWSQDYGELFF
TRBV6-6	TRBJ2-3	TRBD2	CASMVAGRRDTQYF
TRBV5-4	TRBJ2-2	TRBD1	CASSRTGEAGELFF
TRBV4-3	TRBJ2-1	TRBD2	CASSQVAGDNEQFF
TRBV11-2	TRBJ1-3	.	CASSFGRGNTIYF
TRBV7-2	TRBJ1-1	TRBD1	CASSQDRVNTEAFF
TRBV2	TRBJ2-1	TRBD2	CASSHPASGGATHEQFF
TRBV11-2	TRBJ2-3	.	CASSFLPRSGTDTQYF
TRBV3-1/TRBV3-2	TRBJ2-5	.	CASSHPYGTQYF
TRBV30	TRBJ2-1	.	CAWSVPPPGDNEQFF
TRBV7-2	TRBJ1-1	.	CASRSGTPNTEAFF
TRBV18	TRBJ2-5	TRBD2	CASSPPAGGQETQYF
TRBV6-5	TRBJ1-4	TRBD1	CASGQGGANEKLFF
TRBV7-2	TRBJ2-7	.	CASSSTGLVYEQYF
TRBV3-1/TRBV3-2	TRBJ1-6	TRBD1	CASRPTGDSPLHF
TRBV7-9	TRBJ1-1	.	CASSLGAGRMNTEAFF
TRBV6-5	TRBJ2-5	TRBD2	CASMLGGGPKETQYF
TRBV11-1	TRBJ2-1	TRBD2	CASSPGGRGEQFF
TRBV6-2/TRBV6-3	TRBJ1-1	.	CASSYPFTEAFF
TRBV3-1/TRBV3-2	TRBJ2-2	TRBD2	CASSQLRTSGGPLVPGELFF
TRBV2	TRBJ2-1	TRBD2	CASSGDRAGAGTSGEGLYNEQFF
TRBV19	TRBJ2-7	TRBD1	CASSIRDSPYEQYF
TRBV9	TRBJ2-4	TRBD2	CASSPGVAGGKNIQYF
TRBV18	TRBJ2-4	.	CASSPGEDIQYF
TRBV29-1	TRBJ1-4	.	CSVDRGEKLFF
TRBV15	TRBJ1-1	.	CATSRDAGAGHTEAFF
TRBV7-9	TRBJ1-4	.	CASSLGLRGGVEKLFF
TRBV5-5	TRBJ2-5	TRBD1	CASSYDRGRETQYF
TRBV30	TRBJ1-1	.	CAWDRGIDTEAFF
TRBV6-1	TRBJ2-5	.	CASSEGLRLETQYF
TRBV18	TRBJ1-4	.	CASSPGQAVGEKLFF
TRBV5-5	TRBJ1-6	TRBD1	CASGGQGASPLHF
TRBV6-5	TRBJ2-3	.	CASSYRLAPDTQYF
TRBV5-1	TRBJ2-3	.	CASSGGARTDTQYF
TRBV3-1/TRBV3-2	TRBJ2-7	.	CALLGQQGKVSEQYF
TRBV4-1	TRBJ1-4	.	CASSQEGIGGEKLFF